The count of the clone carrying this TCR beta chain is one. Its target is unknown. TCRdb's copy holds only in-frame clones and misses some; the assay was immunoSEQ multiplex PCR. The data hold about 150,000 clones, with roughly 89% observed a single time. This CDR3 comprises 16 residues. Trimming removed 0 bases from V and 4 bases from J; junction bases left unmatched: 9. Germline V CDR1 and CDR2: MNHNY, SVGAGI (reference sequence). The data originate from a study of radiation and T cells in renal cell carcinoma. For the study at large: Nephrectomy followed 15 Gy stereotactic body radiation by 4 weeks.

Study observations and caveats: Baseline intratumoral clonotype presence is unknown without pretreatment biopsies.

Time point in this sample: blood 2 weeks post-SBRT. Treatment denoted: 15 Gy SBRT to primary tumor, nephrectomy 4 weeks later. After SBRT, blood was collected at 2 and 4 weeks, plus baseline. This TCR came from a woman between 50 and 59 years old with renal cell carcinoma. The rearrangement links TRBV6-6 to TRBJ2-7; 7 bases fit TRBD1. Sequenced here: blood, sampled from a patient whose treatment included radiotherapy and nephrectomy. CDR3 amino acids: CASSYSTADRFYEQYF. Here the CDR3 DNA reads TGTGCCAGCAGTTACTCGACAGCGGACAGGTTTTACGAGCAGTACTTC.